This T cell receptor (beta chain) was sequenced in a study of T cells expressing NK-cell markers. TCRdb processed the 5' RACE reads again and assigns one entry to each CDR3 protein, with no DNA. This repertoire includes more than 250,000 distinct CDR3 sequences. The sample taken for sequencing was blood T cells: a sorted CD56 or NKG2C T cell subset, CD4+ or CD8+ T cells, or bulk PBMC T cells (not recorded which). This TCR derives from a man younger than 35 in good health.

CDR3 in amino acids: CASTLTSGETQYF. This sequence joins TRBV12-3 or TRBV12-4 and TRBJ2-5; the D call from TCRdb, TRBD2, cannot be confirmed without DNA. This CDR3 contains 13 residues.